This T cell receptor (beta chain) was recovered during a study of long-term antiretroviral therapy in people with HIV. Whole-study findings and limits: Diversity went up after ART and still fell short of transplant donor controls.

The libraries were made with immunoSEQ v3.0 at survey level. Profiled with immunoSEQ multiplex PCR; TCRdb holds only in-frame clones, not every one. The sample consists of around 9,500 clones, about 78% of them appearing once. About this clone itself: Its specificity is unknown.

The TCR originated in a man between 25 and 39 years old with HIV. The input for sequencing was unsorted PBMCs, taken 0.4 years before starting antiretroviral therapy.

The CDR3 coding sequence is TGTGCCAGCAGTTTGCGGGGAATCTACGAGCAGTACTTC. It codes for CASSLRGIYEQYF. J is TRBJ2-7 and V is TRBV28, with D tentatively TRBD2 (6 bases). CDR1 and CDR2 (germline): MDHEN, SYDVKM. With 3 bases removed from V and 3 bases from J, the gap between germline ends came to 9 bases. The CDR3 runs to 13 residues.